The next 4 T cell receptor beta chains were all read from a single sample in a study of low-dose radiotherapy and immunotherapy resistance in tumors. Specified time point: after trial treatment. Treatment: LDRT plus nivolumab, ipilimumab, low-dose cyclophosphamide and aspirin (RACIN trial). Priming of first-strand cDNA relied on TRAV- and TRBV-specific primers (covering alpha and beta chains). Amplification, which lasted 15 to 20 PCR cycles, used a constant-region primer and V-primer adapter to amplify TCRs. TCRdb redid the calling of the reads with MiXCR, one entry per CDR3 protein. The data hold about 100,000 distinct CDR3 sequences, with less than 25% observed a single time. The sample in question was PBMCs, obtained after low-dose radiotherapy plus immunotherapy. Source of these receptors: a male donor with prostate cancer.

This clonotype came up many times. V and J are TRBV7-7 and TRBJ2-3; D possibly uses TRBD1 or TRBD2 (5 bases each). This CDR3 region has 13 residues. Germline lookup yields CDR1 SSHAT and CDR2 FNYEAQ (reference sequence). Trimming removed 0 bases from V and 5 bases from J, with 6 bases in between. In DNA, the CDR3 is TGTGCCAGCAGCTTAGCGGGGGAAGATACGCAGTATTTT. Translating gives CASSLAGEDTQYF.

This clonotype was recorded many times. The J gene is TRBJ2-5, the V gene TRBV6-2 or TRBV6-3; D remains ambiguous. CDR3 length equals 12 residues. The V gene's germline CDR1 is MNHEY and CDR2 SVGEGT. Trimming stripped 6 bases from V and 5 bases from J, with 10 bases between. The DNA for the CDR3 is TGTGCCAGCAGCGGGTCGATGGAGACCCAGTACTTC. Translating gives CASSGSMETQYF.

The V and J genes are TRBV18 and TRBJ2-4; D is unresolved. This CDR3 has 13 residues. The V gene's germline CDR1 is KGHSH and CDR2 LQKENI. V lost 6 bases and J 8 bases, leaving 14 bases between the germline ends. CDR3 protein: CASSQDGLDIQYF. In DNA, the CDR3 is TGTGCCAGCTCGCAGGACGGTTTAGACATTCAGTACTTC.

This clonotype was counted many times. The chain is built from TRBV6-2 or TRBV6-3 and TRBJ2-2, with D maybe TRBD2 (5 bases). CDR3 size: 15 residues. Between the trimmed V and J ends, which lost 5 bases and 2 bases, there was a span of 12 bases. Germline loops: CDR1 MNHEY, CDR2 SVGEGT. CDR3 in amino acids: CASSAQTGNTGELFF. The CDR3 DNA reads TGTGCCAGCAGTGCTCAAACGGGAAACACCGGGGAGCTGTTTTTT.